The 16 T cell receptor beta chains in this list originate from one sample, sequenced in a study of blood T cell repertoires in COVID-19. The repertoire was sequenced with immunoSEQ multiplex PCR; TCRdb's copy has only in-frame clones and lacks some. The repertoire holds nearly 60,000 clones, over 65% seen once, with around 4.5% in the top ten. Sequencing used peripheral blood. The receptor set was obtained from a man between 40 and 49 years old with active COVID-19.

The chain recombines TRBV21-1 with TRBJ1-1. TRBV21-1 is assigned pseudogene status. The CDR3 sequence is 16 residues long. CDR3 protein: CASSKDRRERKTEAFF. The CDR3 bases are TGTGCCAGCAGCAAAGACAGGCGGGAGAGGAAGACTGAAGCTTTCTTT.

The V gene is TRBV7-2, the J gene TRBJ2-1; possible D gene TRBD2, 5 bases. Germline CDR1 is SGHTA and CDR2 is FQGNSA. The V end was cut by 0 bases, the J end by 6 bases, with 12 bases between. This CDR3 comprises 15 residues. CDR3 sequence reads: CASSLASGAPNEQFF. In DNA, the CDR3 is TGTGCCAGCAGCTTAGCCAGCGGAGCCCCCAATGAGCAGTTCTTC.

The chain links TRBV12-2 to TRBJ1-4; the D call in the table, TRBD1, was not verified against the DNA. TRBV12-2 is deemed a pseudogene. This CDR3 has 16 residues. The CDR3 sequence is CASRVWWTAANEKLFF. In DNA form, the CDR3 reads TGTGCAAGTCGCGTCTGGTGGACAGCAGCTAATGAAAAACTGTTTTTT.

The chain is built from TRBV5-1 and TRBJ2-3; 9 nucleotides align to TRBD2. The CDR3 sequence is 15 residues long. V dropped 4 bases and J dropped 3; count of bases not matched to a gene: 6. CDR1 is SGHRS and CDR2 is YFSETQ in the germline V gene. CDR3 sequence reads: CASSVSGSGTDTQYF. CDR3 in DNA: TGCGCCAGCAGCGTTAGCGGGAGTGGGACAGATACGCAGTATTTT.

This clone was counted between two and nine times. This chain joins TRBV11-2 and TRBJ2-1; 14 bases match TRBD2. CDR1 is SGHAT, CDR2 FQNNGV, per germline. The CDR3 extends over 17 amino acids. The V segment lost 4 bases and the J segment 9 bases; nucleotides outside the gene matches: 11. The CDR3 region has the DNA TGTGCCAGCAGCTCCCGCCCCGGGACTAGCGGGAGTGGTGAGCAGTTCTTC. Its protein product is CASSSRPGTSGSGEQFF.

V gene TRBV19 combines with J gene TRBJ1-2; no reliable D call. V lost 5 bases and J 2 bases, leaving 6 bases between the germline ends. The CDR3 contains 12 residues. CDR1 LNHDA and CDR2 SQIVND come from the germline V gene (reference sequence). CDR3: CASSAANYGYTF. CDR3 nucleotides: TGTGCCAGTAGTGCAGCGAACTATGGCTACACCTTC.

The CDR3 DNA is TGTGCCAGCAGCCAAAACTACCAAGAGACCCAGTACTTC. It is translated as CASSQNYQETQYF. The chain joins TRBV14 to TRBJ2-5; D gene uncertain. The CDR3 covers 13 residues. The V end was cut by 2 bases, the J end by 0 bases, with 4 bases between. Germline assignment: CDR1 SGHDN and CDR2 FVKESK.

The CDR3 nucleotides are TGTGCCAGTAGTAAGGGACTAGCGGGAGATACACACGAGCAGTACTTC. Translating it yields CASSKGLAGDTHEQYF. The V gene is TRBV19, the J gene TRBJ2-7; 14 bases fit TRBD2. Unmatched junction bases numbered 7, after V lost 4 bases and J lost 5 bases. This CDR3 spans 16 amino acids. CDR1 and CDR2 from the germline V gene are LNHDA and SQIVND (reference sequence).

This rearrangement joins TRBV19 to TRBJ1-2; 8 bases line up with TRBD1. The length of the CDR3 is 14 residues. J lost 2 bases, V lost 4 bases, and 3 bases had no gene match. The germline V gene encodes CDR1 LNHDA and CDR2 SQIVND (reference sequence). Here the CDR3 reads CASSTRTGNYGYTF. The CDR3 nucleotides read TGTGCCAGTAGTACCAGGACAGGGAACTATGGCTACACCTTC.

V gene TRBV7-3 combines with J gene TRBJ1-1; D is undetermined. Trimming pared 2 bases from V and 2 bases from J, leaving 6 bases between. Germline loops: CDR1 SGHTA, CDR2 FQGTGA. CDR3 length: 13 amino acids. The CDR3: CASSLYGNTEAFF. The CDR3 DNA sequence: TGTGCCAGCAGCTTATACGGTAACACTGAAGCTTTCTTT.

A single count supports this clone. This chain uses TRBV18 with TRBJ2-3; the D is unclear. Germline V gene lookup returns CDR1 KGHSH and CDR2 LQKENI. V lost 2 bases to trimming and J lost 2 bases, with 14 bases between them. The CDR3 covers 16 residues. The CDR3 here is CASSPRSRQTTDTQYF. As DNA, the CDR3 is TGTGCCAGCTCACCAAGGTCTAGGCAAACCACAGATACGCAGTATTTT.

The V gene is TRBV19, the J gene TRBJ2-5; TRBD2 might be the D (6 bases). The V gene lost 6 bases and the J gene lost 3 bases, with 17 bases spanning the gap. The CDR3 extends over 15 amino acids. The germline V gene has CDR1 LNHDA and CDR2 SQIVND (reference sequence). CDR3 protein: CASSLGTPEEETQYF. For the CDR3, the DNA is TGTGCCAGTAGCCTCGGGACTCCGGAGGAAGAGACCCAGTACTTC.

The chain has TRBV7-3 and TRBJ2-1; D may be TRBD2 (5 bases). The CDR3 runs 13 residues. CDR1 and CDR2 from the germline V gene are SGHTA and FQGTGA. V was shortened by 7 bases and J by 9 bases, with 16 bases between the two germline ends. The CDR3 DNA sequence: TGTGCCAGCACCTCCACTAGGGATGGTGAGCAGTTCTTC. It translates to CASTSTRDGEQFF.

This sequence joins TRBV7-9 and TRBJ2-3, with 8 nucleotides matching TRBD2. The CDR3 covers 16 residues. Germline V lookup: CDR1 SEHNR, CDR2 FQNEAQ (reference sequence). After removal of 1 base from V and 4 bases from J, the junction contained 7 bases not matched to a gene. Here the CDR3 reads CASSLGSGIAADTQYF. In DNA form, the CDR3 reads TGTGCCAGCAGCTTAGGTAGCGGGATTGCGGCAGATACGCAGTATTTT. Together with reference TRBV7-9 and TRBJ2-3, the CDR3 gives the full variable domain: DTGVSQNPRHKITKRGQNVTFRCDPISEHNRLYWYRQTLGQGPEFLTYFQNEAQLEKSRLLSDRFSAERPKGSFSTLEIQRTEQGDSAMYLCASSLGSGIAADTQYFGPGTRLTVL.

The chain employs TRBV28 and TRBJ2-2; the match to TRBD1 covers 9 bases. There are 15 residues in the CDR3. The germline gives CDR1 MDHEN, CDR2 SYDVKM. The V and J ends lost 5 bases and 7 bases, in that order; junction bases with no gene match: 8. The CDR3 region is CASSVDRGWGGELFF. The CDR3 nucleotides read TGTGCCAGCAGTGTCGACAGGGGGTGGGGCGGGGAGCTGTTTTTT.

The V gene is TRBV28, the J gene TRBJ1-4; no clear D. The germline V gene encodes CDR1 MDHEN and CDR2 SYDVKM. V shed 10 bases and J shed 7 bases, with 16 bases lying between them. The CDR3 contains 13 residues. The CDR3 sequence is CATPRSNIEKLFF. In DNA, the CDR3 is TGTGCCACCCCGCGGTCAAACATTGAAAAACTGTTTTTT.